These T cell receptor beta chains were read from a single sample in a study of persistence of HIV-infected CD4 T cells. These receptors' antigens are unknown. Clones were read by immunoSEQ multiplex PCR, and TCRdb kept only the in-frame ones, dropping some. The sample lists tens of thousands of clones, 88% seen once, with more than 0.4% in the top ten. Sequenced here: CD4+ T cells sorted from PBMCs after approximately 18-hour stimulation, sampled from a patient who received antiretroviral therapy. The receptor source for this set is an adult woman with HIV who was CMV-seropositive. Each CDR3 is given without its conserved first and last residue. The order of the fields is J gene, D gene, V gene, clone size, CDR3 protein. A D gene is named only where the DNA matches it firmly. For some rows the clone size is stated as once, few or many, or as a class when expanded; others skip it.

J: TRBJ1-2
D: TRBD1
V: TRBV7-8
size: NA
CDR3: ASSPDLTGGGYT

J: TRBJ1-1
D: NA
V: TRBV10-3
size: few
CDR3: AISEAGNTEAF

J: TRBJ2-3
D: TRBD2
V: TRBV6-5
size: NA
CDR3: ASSYLAGITDTQY

J: TRBJ1-3
D: NA
V: TRBV24-1
size: NA
CDR3: ATSEPDGLSGNTIY

J: TRBJ1-1
D: NA
V: TRBV7-8
size: NA
CDR3: ASSPRTLMNTEAF

J: TRBJ2-3
D: TRBD1
V: TRBV5-1
size: NA
CDR3: ASSTLGQGVKSDTQY

J: TRBJ1-5
D: TRBD1
V: TRBV7-8
size: NA
CDR3: ASSLDRERHNQPQH

J: TRBJ2-7
D: NA
V: TRBV7-6
size: NA
CDR3: ASSLGVGKIGEQY

J: TRBJ2-7
D: NA
V: TRBV11-3
size: NA
CDR3: ASSLAQGQEQY

J: TRBJ1-6
D: NA
V: TRBV10-2
size: NA
CDR3: ASSELTPQSSYNSPLH

J: TRBJ1-1
D: TRBD1
V: TRBV5-1
size: NA
CDR3: ASSAGTGNTEAF

J: TRBJ1-1
D: NA
V: TRBV11-3
size: NA
CDR3: ASSLTRGSEAF

J: TRBJ2-7
D: TRBD2
V: TRBV6-5
size: NA
CDR3: ASSSAGGSVEQY

J: TRBJ2-3
D: NA
V: TRBV5-1
size: NA
CDR3: ASSRGPLGIGPTDTQY

J: TRBJ1-4
D: NA
V: TRBV18
size: NA
CDR3: ASSPSGQPGEKLF

J: TRBJ1-2
D: TRBD1
V: TRBV18
size: NA
CDR3: ASSLTGGEDGYT

J: TRBJ1-4
D: NA
V: TRBV6-5
size: once
CDR3: ASSSTDPPNEKLF

J: TRBJ1-4
D: NA
V: TRBV15
size: NA
CDR3: ATSPWANEKLF

J: TRBJ2-3
D: NA
V: TRBV11-3
size: NA
CDR3: ASSLRAGFDTQY

J: TRBJ1-2
D: TRBD1
V: TRBV19
size: few
CDR3: ASSIRDRISNYGYT

J: TRBJ1-2
D: NA
V: TRBV4-1
size: NA
CDR3: ASSQLRVSYGYT

J: TRBJ2-3
D: NA
V: TRBV5-1
size: NA
CDR3: ASSKGPTQGTDTQY

J: TRBJ1-1
D: NA
V: TRBV9
size: NA
CDR3: ASSVGTGWNTEAF

J: TRBJ2-1
D: TRBD1
V: TRBV5-1
size: NA
CDR3: ASSPEQGYGSNEQF

J: TRBJ2-1
D: NA
V: TRBV5-1
size: NA
CDR3: ASSTDGSSYNEQF

J: TRBJ1-1
D: TRBD1
V: TRBV19
size: NA
CDR3: ASSIRSGGAVNTEAF

J: TRBJ2-7
D: NA
V: TRBV11-1
size: NA
CDR3: ASSAKGARNYEQY

J: TRBJ1-1
D: NA
V: TRBV5-4
size: NA
CDR3: ASSYIQGTEAF

J: TRBJ2-3
D: NA
V: TRBV9
size: few
CDR3: ASSVDLRPAPDTQY

J: TRBJ2-3
D: NA
V: TRBV10-2
size: NA
CDR3: ASSESYLPSTDTQY

J: TRBJ1-2
D: NA
V: TRBV30
size: NA
CDR3: AWNGWERYGYT

J: TRBJ1-1
D: NA
V: TRBV7-8
size: NA
CDR3: ASSLGLLNTEAF

J: TRBJ2-3
D: TRBD2
V: TRBV30
size: NA
CDR3: AWKTSGGDTQY

J: TRBJ1-5
D: NA
V: TRBV2
size: NA
CDR3: ASSELPAGNGNQPQH

J: TRBJ2-3
D: TRBD2
V: TRBV7-3
size: NA
CDR3: ASSLLGPSGGLADTQY

J: TRBJ1-1
D: NA
V: TRBV24-1
size: NA
CDR3: ATENRLHTEAF

J: TRBJ2-1
D: TRBD1
V: TRBV19
size: NA
CDR3: ASSLPGQGQNEQF

J: TRBJ2-1
D: TRBD2
V: TRBV4-2
size: NA
CDR3: ASSQGLTLSGLAGSNSYNEQF

J: TRBJ1-2
D: TRBD1
V: TRBV30
size: once
CDR3: ASQGARGYGYT

J: TRBJ1-3
D: NA
V: TRBV5-1
size: NA
CDR3: ASSLSESSGNTIY

J: TRBJ1-6
D: NA
V: TRBV5-6
size: NA
CDR3: ASSLARGRAGSPLH

J: TRBJ1-2
D: TRBD1
V: TRBV2
size: NA
CDR3: ASRERTGLDGYT

J: TRBJ2-1
D: NA
V: TRBV10-2
size: NA
CDR3: ASSEPRMVAAGEQF

J: TRBJ2-6
D: NA
V: TRBV7-3
size: NA
CDR3: ASSEGAGGANVLT

J: TRBJ2-2
D: NA
V: TRBV10-3
size: NA
CDR3: AISGGGFPGELF

J: TRBJ2-3
D: NA
V: TRBV3-1/TRBV3-2
size: NA
CDR3: ASSRDRLSTDTQY